The 24 T cell receptor beta chains presented below share a single source sample, sequenced in a study of naive and memory T cell subsets. TCR cDNA received a 3' ligated oligonucleotide that carried a UMI. The SP2 primer and nested alpha and beta constant region primers amplified ligated cDNA in four rounds. TCRdb itself ran the 5' RACE reads through MiXCR, one entry per CDR3 protein. Of 55,000 to 65,000 distinct CDR3 sequences listed, 6.5% to 9% are singletons. Source of these receptors: a female donor in good health.

This clonotype showed up just a few times. The gene calls are TRBV6-5 and TRBJ1-1; D is undetermined. The germline V gene encodes CDR1 MNHEY and CDR2 SVGAGI. Trimming stripped 0 bases from V and 1 base from J, with 3 bases between. The CDR3 has 13 residues. CDR3 residues: CASSYSQNTEAFF. In DNA form, the CDR3 reads TGTGCCAGCAGTTACTCCCAGAACACTGAAGCTTTCTTT.

The chain carries TRBV13 and TRBJ2-1; 7 positions agree with TRBD1. The CDR3 runs 15 residues. V was pared by 0 bases and J by 9 bases, with 8 bases of the junction left unmatched. Germline-derived CDR1 and CDR2 are PRHDT and FYEKMQ (reference sequence). For the CDR3, the DNA is TGTGCCAGCAGCTTAGGGAGGGGGCGCTTCCCTGAGCAGTTCTTC. Its protein is CASSLGRGRFPEQFF. Full variable domain (outside the CDR3, taken from reference TRBV13 and TRBJ2-1): AAGVIQSPRHLIKEKRETATLKCYPIPRHDTVYWYQQGPGQDPQFLISFYEKMQSDKGSIPDRFSAQQFSDYHSELNMSSLELGDSALYFCASSLGRGRFPEQFFGPGTRLTVL.

The chain has TRBV20-1 and TRBJ1-5, with D tentatively TRBD1 (6 bases). Germline V CDR1 and CDR2: DFQATT, SNEGSKA (reference sequence). V gave up 3 bases and J gave up 7 bases, with 19 bases separating them. The CDR3 is made up of 15 amino acids. CDR3 DNA sequence: TGCAGTGCTAGGGCGGGTACAAACGGGGGCCAGCCCCAGCATTTT. Its translation is CSARAGTNGGQPQHF.

The rearrangement joins TRBV2 to TRBJ1-5; no clear D gene. Germline V gene data show CDR1 as SNHLY and CDR2 as FYNNEI. The CDR3 runs to 13 residues. Trimming cost V 7 bases and J 1 base, with 8 bases left between them. CDR3 in DNA: TGTGCCAGCATGGCACAGAGCAATCAGCCCCAGCATTTT. As protein: CASMAQSNQPQHF.

The J gene is TRBJ2-1, the V gene TRBV12-3 or TRBV12-4, with 8 positions matching TRBD2. V gave up 8 bases and J gave up 6 bases; unmatched junction bases: 12. The CDR3 is 15 residues long. CDR3 sequence reads: CASLPGGGRPNEQFF. In nucleotides, the CDR3 is TGTGCCAGCCTACCGGGGGGGGGGCGTCCCAATGAGCAGTTCTTC.

The chain joins TRBV10-1 to TRBJ2-3, with 10 bases that match TRBD2. The V gene end was trimmed by 1 base and the J gene end by 4 bases; junction bases not matched to a gene: 8. This CDR3 has 17 residues. From germline, CDR1 is WNHNN and CDR2 SYGVQD (reference sequence). Written as DNA, the CDR3 is TGCGCCAGCAGTGAGTTTAGGCTAGCGGGGGAATCAGATACGCAGTATTTT. This translates into CASSEFRLAGESDTQYF.

This clonotype was picked up many times. V gene TRBV5-1 combines with J gene TRBJ1-1; 7 bases match TRBD1. CDR1 SGHRS and CDR2 YFSETQ come from the germline V gene. Trimming cost V 4 bases and J 5 bases; bases outside gene matches: 11. The CDR3 runs to 15 residues. CDR3 amino acids: CASSPPRQGGTEAFF. The CDR3 DNA is TGCGCCAGCAGCCCCCCGAGACAGGGAGGGACTGAAGCTTTCTTT.

The rearrangement joins TRBV19 to TRBJ1-1; 8 bases map to TRBD1. CDR3 length: 16 amino acids. Trimming took 5 bases from V and 0 from J; bases not matched to a gene: 8. Germline V gene data show CDR1 as LNHDA and CDR2 as SQIVND (reference sequence). This CDR3 reads CASSRPGGSVNTEAFF. CDR3 sequence (DNA): TGTGCCAGTAGTCGTCCAGGGGGCTCGGTGAACACTGAAGCTTTCTTT.

The chain joins TRBV19 to TRBJ1-6, with TRBD1 matching over 8 bases. CDR3 size: 13 residues. J lost 10 bases, V lost 5 bases, and 4 bases had no gene match. Looked up from germline, CDR1 is LNHDA and CDR2 is SQIVND (reference sequence). CDR3 DNA sequence: TGTGCCAGTAGTGGGACAGGACGGTCACCCCTCCACTTT. It yields the protein CASSGTGRSPLHF.

This clonotype was counted only a few times. The chain recombines TRBV9 with TRBJ2-6, with a tentative D call TRBD1 (6 bases). Germline CDR1 reads SGDLS; CDR2 reads YYNGEE. Trimming took off 4 bases at V and 0 bases at J, with 14 bases between the two ends. The CDR3 covers 17 residues. CDR3 DNA sequence: TGTGCCAGCAGCATGTCGGGACAAGTCTCTGGGGCCAACGTCCTGACTTTC. Its protein is CASSMSGQVSGANVLTF.

Ten or more counts support this clonotype. The CDR3: CASSAGYTDHSYEQYF. The CDR3 DNA sequence: TGTGCCAGCAGTGCCGGCTATACAGATCACTCCTACGAGCAGTACTTC. This chain connects TRBV6-1 to TRBJ2-7, with unresolved D. There are 16 residues in the CDR3. V gave up 4 bases and J gave up 0 bases, with 16 bases separating them. Germline CDR1 is MNHNS and CDR2 is SASEGT.

The rearrangement uses TRBV5-1 and TRBJ1-1; 9 bases are shared with TRBD1. Per germline, CDR1 SGHRS and CDR2 YFSETQ. CDR3 size: 14 residues. V lost 3 bases, J lost 1 base, and 1 base stayed unmatched. The CDR3 region is CASSSQGANTEAFF. CDR3 coding DNA: TGCGCCAGCAGCTCACAGGGGGCGAACACTGAAGCTTTCTTT.

This clonotype was counted ten times or more. This chain connects TRBV4-1 to TRBJ1-5, with TRBD1 as a possible D gene (6 bases). Germline CDR1 MGHRA, CDR2 YSYEKL. This CDR3 comprises 15 residues. The germline V and J ends were trimmed by 2 bases and 7 bases, with 15 bases remaining between them. As DNA, the CDR3 is TGCGCCAGCAGCCAACAACAGGGAGAGGTACAGCCCCAGCATTTT. This gives the protein CASSQQQGEVQPQHF.

This clonotype turned up a few times. The J gene is TRBJ2-2, the V gene TRBV28, with D perhaps matching TRBD1 (5 bases). Trimming took 5 bases from V and 4 from J, leaving 14 bases between them. Germline CDR1 and CDR2: MDHEN and SYDVKM. The CDR3 totals 15 residues. CDR3 loop: CASSKVRVATGELFF. In DNA form, the CDR3 reads TGTGCCAGCAGTAAAGTCAGGGTTGCCACCGGGGAGCTGTTTTTT.

This clonotype has only a few counts. The V call is TRBV14, the J call TRBJ1-5, with no clear D. Trimming shortened V by 0 bases and J by 6 bases, and 6 bases separated the two germline ends. Looked up from germline, CDR1 is SGHDN and CDR2 is FVKESK. The CDR3 spans 13 residues. The CDR3 DNA reads as TGTGCCAGCAGCCAAGATGGGCGTCAGCCCCAGCATTTT. This translates into CASSQDGRQPQHF.

In DNA, the CDR3 is TGTGCCAGCACCTCGATGGGTTTGGGCAGGGGGAAGAAGTTGAACGAGCAGTACTTC. Translating it yields CASTSMGLGRGKKLNEQYF. V and J are TRBV28 and TRBJ2-7; 7 positions match TRBD1. Per germline, CDR1 MDHEN and CDR2 SYDVKM. The CDR3 length is 19 residues. Unmatched junction bases numbered 26, after V lost 7 bases and J lost 5 bases.

On this clonotype: Given a much more abundant clone one base away, this may be a read error. J is TRBJ2-2 and V is TRBV5-1, with D unresolved. V lost 4 bases and J 7 bases, leaving 20 bases between the germline ends. Germline lookup yields CDR1 SGHRS and CDR2 YFSETQ. The CDR3 consists of 16 residues. The CDR3 region is CASSPILGFWGGELFF. The CDR3 DNA reads as TGCGCCAGCAGCCCAATACTGGGCTTCTGGGGCGGGGAGCTGTTTTTT.

This rearrangement joins TRBV6-1 to TRBJ2-1, with a weak D call TRBD1 (6 bases). The CDR3 covers 16 residues. With 3 bases removed from V and 7 bases from J, the gap between germline ends came to 19 bases. Per the germline V gene, CDR1 is MNHNS and CDR2 is SASEGT. CDR3 DNA sequence: TGTGCCAGCAGTGAGCCGGGACACCGGAATCCTAATGAGCAGTTCTTC. Amino acids: CASSEPGHRNPNEQFF.

This clonotype was seen repeatedly, ten times or more. The CDR3 DNA reads as TGCAGCGTTGAAGATCTTAGGGATGAGAATGAGCAGTTCTTC. Translated, it gives CSVEDLRDENEQFF. The chain joins TRBV29-1 to TRBJ2-1; unclear D gene. The CDR3 sequence is 14 residues long. V lost 0 bases and J lost 7, with 13 bases in between. Germline V gene lookup returns CDR1 SQVTM and CDR2 ANQGSEA.

The table lists this clonotype with many counts. The chain employs TRBV6-1 and TRBJ1-2; perhaps TRBD1 as D (6 bases). V dropped 5 bases and J dropped 10 bases, with 17 bases sitting between them. This CDR3 contains 13 residues. Germline V gene sequence: CDR1 MNHNS, CDR2 SASEGT. The DNA for the CDR3 is TGTGCCAGCAGTCGTACAGGGCTTGGGCCCTACACCTTC. Its protein is CASSRTGLGPYTF.

The chain is built from TRBV9 and TRBJ1-6; D may be TRBD1 (5 bases). The CDR3 extends over 16 amino acids. V lost 4 bases, J lost 7 bases, and 18 bases lay in between. The germline CDR1 and CDR2 sequences are SGDLS and YYNGEE. The CDR3 DNA sequence: TGTGCCAGCAGCCCCGTCTGGGGCCTAGGGAATTCACCCCTCCACTTT. Its protein product is CASSPVWGLGNSPLHF.

This clonotype occurred a few times. This sequence joins TRBV19 and TRBJ2-7; 7 bases are a match to TRBD1. Looked up from germline, CDR1 is LNHDA and CDR2 is SQIVND (reference sequence). The CDR3 totals 13 residues. Losses at the gene ends were 3 bases for V and 3 bases for J; bases not matched to a gene: 2. In DNA, the CDR3 is TGTGCCAGTAGTATGGGACAGTACTACGAGCAGTACTTC. The encoded protein is CASSMGQYYEQYF.

This rearrangement joins TRBV5-1 to TRBJ1-2; possible D gene TRBD1, 6 bases. V was cut by 7 bases and J by 3 bases, with 13 bases left in between. This CDR3 has 13 amino acids. Germline loops: CDR1 SGHRS, CDR2 YFSETQ. CDR3 loop: CASSGVPHYGYTF. The CDR3, as DNA: TGCGCCAGCTCAGGGGTTCCGCACTATGGCTACACCTTC.

This clonotype has ten or more counts. The chain uses TRBV9 and TRBJ2-3; D uncertain. Germline V lookup: CDR1 SGDLS, CDR2 YYNGEE. The length of the CDR3 is 16 residues. V was shortened by 0 bases and J by 4 bases, with 15 bases between the two germline ends. The CDR3 loop is CASSVGSVVYPDTQYF. The CDR3, as DNA: TGTGCCAGCAGCGTAGGATCGGTAGTCTACCCAGATACGCAGTATTTT. Filled out from reference TRBV9 and TRBJ2-3, the complete variable domain reads DSGVTQTPKHLITATGQRVTLRCSPRSGDLSVYWYQQSLDQGLQFLIQYYNGEERAKGNILERFSAQQFPDLHSELNLSSLELGDSALYFCASSVGSVVYPDTQYFGPGTRLTVL.